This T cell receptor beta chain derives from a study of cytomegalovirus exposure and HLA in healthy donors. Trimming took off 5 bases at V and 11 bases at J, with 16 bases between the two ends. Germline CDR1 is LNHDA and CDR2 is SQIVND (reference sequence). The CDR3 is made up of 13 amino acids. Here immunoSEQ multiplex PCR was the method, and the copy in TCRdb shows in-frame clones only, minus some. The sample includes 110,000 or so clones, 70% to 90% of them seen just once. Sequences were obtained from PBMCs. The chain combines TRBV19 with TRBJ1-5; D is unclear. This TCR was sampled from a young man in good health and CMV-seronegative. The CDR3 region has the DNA TGTGCCAGTAGTTTACGGGGAGAGCAGTCCCAGCATTTT. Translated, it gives CASSLRGEQSQHF.